The 29 T cell receptor beta chains reported below all come from one sample, sequenced in a study of blood T cell repertoires in COVID-19. Method: immunoSEQ multiplex PCR; TCRdb's copy keeps in-frame clones and lacks some. The sample consists of 200,000 to 300,000 clones, over 80% of them appearing once. Input material: PBMCs or T cells enriched from blood (not recorded which). The receptors here all came from a woman in her 30s with acute COVID-19.

This chain joins TRBV27 and TRBJ2-4, with D maybe TRBD2 (6 bases). The germline gives CDR1 MNHEY, CDR2 SMNVEV (reference sequence). The CDR3 contains 13 residues. Deletions cut 7 bases from V and 0 bases from J, with 7 bases between. This chain's CDR3 is CASKGLAKNIQYF. The CDR3 DNA reads as TGTGCCAGCAAGGGACTAGCCAAAAACATTCAGTACTTC.

The J gene is TRBJ2-1, the V gene TRBV5-6; unclear D gene. This CDR3 has 13 residues. Trimming stripped 2 bases from V and 4 bases from J, with 7 bases between. Germline values: CDR1 SGHDT, CDR2 YYEEEE. As DNA, the CDR3 is TGTGCCAGCAGCTTCGAGGTATACAATGAGCAGTTCTTC. This encodes CASSFEVYNEQFF.

The chain recombines TRBV7-9 with TRBJ1-2; D ambiguous. CDR1 and CDR2 from the germline V gene are SEHNR and FQNEAQ (reference sequence). Trimming removed 5 bases at V and 3 bases at J, with 10 bases between. The length of the CDR3 is 13 residues. In nucleotides, the CDR3 is TGTGCCAGCAGCAACGACATTTACTATGGCTACACCTTC. Translation gives CASSNDIYYGYTF.

The chain combines TRBV6-5 with TRBJ2-1; 13 nucleotides align to TRBD2. Germline trimming cut 4 bases from V and 10 bases from J; bases unmatched to any gene: 4. The CDR3 extends over 14 amino acids. CDR1 is MNHEY, CDR2 SVGAGI, per germline. The CDR3 region is CASSLLAGGREQFF. In DNA form, the CDR3 reads TGTGCCAGCAGTTTACTAGCGGGGGGGCGGGAGCAGTTCTTC.

The chain links TRBV19 to TRBJ1-1; 11 bases match TRBD1. This CDR3 region has 15 residues. Trimming removed 3 bases from V and 3 bases from J; junction bases left unmatched: 3. The germline V gene has CDR1 LNHDA and CDR2 SQIVND (reference sequence). CDR3 sequence: CASSIGDRGYTEAFF. CDR3 nucleotides: TGTGCCAGTAGTATCGGGGACAGGGGGTACACTGAAGCTTTCTTT.

The J gene is TRBJ1-2, the V gene TRBV12-5, with 8 nucleotides matching TRBD1. CDR1 and CDR2 (germline): LGHNT, FRNRAP. The length of the CDR3 is 14 residues. Trimming cost V 4 bases and J 9 bases; bases outside gene matches: 10. Here the CDR3 DNA reads TGTGCTAGTGGTTCGGTTTCAGGGGGCGTGAGCTACACCTTC. Translating it yields CASGSVSGGVSYTF.

The chain has TRBV5-1 and TRBJ1-2; 8 nucleotides agree with TRBD1. Germline CDR1 reads SGHRS; CDR2 reads YFSETQ. The CDR3 has 18 amino acids. Germline trimming cut 4 bases from V and 6 bases from J; bases unmatched to any gene: 20. The CDR3 coding sequence is TGCGCCAGCAGCCGTACACCTCAGGGGGCTTCCTCCCCCCATGGCTACACCTTC. Translated: CASSRTPQGASSPHGYTF.

The gene calls are TRBV4-3 and TRBJ2-1; 9 nucleotides agree with TRBD2. With V trimmed by 0 bases and J by 7 bases, 7 bases remained unmatched. Germline V gives CDR1 LGHNA, CDR2 YSLEER. This CDR3 has 16 amino acids. The CDR3 loop is CASSQDDLAGQNEQFF. CDR3 bases: TGCGCCAGCAGCCAAGACGATCTAGCGGGGCAAAATGAGCAGTTCTTC.

This clone appeared once. The genes are TRBV5-4 and TRBJ1-1, with 8 nucleotides matching TRBD1. J lost 6 bases, V lost 0 bases, and 4 bases had no gene match. The CDR3 is 14 residues long. CDR1 and CDR2 (germline): SGHNT, YYREEE (reference sequence). The CDR3 protein is CASSLVSGGAEAFF. The CDR3 coding sequence is TGTGCCAGCAGCTTGGTTTCAGGGGGCGCTGAAGCTTTCTTT.

This clone was recorded once. The chain employs TRBV6-2 or TRBV6-3 and TRBJ2-5, with TRBD1 matching 12 bases. The CDR3 is 16 amino acids. Germline assignment: CDR1 MNHEY and CDR2 SVGEGT. V gave up 6 bases and J gave up 3 bases; unmatched junction bases: 8. The CDR3 sequence is CASSPTGTGGEETQYF. The CDR3 nucleotides read TGTGCCAGCAGCCCAACCGGGACAGGGGGCGAAGAGACCCAGTACTTC.

V is TRBV5-4 and J is TRBJ2-1; tentatively, D is TRBD1 (6 bases). The germline V gene encodes CDR1 SGHNT and CDR2 YYREEE (reference sequence). CDR3 size: 15 residues. V lost 5 bases and J 0 bases, leaving 12 bases between the germline ends. The CDR3 DNA is TGTGCCAGCAGTCTGGGGGCCTTCTCCTACAATGAGCAGTTCTTC. Amino acid sequence: CASSLGAFSYNEQFF.

V gene TRBV6-5 combines with J gene TRBJ1-2, with D possibly matching TRBD1 (6 bases). Trimming left V 8 bases short and J 7 bases short, with 20 bases between. This CDR3 contains 14 residues. Germline values: CDR1 MNHEY, CDR2 SVGAGI. This chain's CDR3 is CASFVRGAPGGYTF. For the CDR3, the DNA is TGTGCCAGCTTCGTCCGGGGGGCGCCTGGTGGCTACACCTTC.

CDR3 region: CASAFSGRGTGELFF. DNA for the CDR3: TGTGCCAGCGCTTTCTCGGGCCGGGGCACCGGGGAGCTGTTTTTT. The chain combines TRBV7-8 with TRBJ2-2; weak D call: TRBD2 (5 bases). V was cut by 8 bases and J by 4 bases, with 17 bases left in between. The germline CDR1 and CDR2 sequences are SGHVS and FQNEAQ. CDR3 length: 15 residues. The whole variable domain, filled in from reference TRBV7-8 and TRBJ2-2, reads GAGVSQSPRYKVAKRGQDVALRCDPISGHVSLFWYQQALGQGPEFLTYFQNEAQLDKSGLPSDRFFAERPEGSVSTLKIQRTQQEDSAVYLCASAFSGRGTGELFFGEGSRLTVL.

The chain employs TRBV13 and TRBJ1-2; D gene uncertain. The germline V gene has CDR1 PRHDT and CDR2 FYEKMQ (reference sequence). V lost 5 bases and J lost 0, with 16 bases in between. The CDR3 contains 16 residues. This CDR3 is CASSQRVPLTNYGYTF. CDR3 DNA: TGTGCCAGCAGCCAACGGGTACCTCTCACTAACTATGGCTACACCTTC. Together with reference TRBV13 and TRBJ1-2, the CDR3 gives the full variable domain: AAGVIQSPRHLIKEKRETATLKCYPIPRHDTVYWYQQGPGQDPQFLISFYEKMQSDKGSIPDRFSAQQFSDYHSELNMSSLELGDSALYFCASSQRVPLTNYGYTFGSGTRLTVV.

V is TRBV7-6 and J is TRBJ1-1; D is undetermined. The germline V and J ends were trimmed by 4 bases and 4 bases, with 16 bases remaining between them. Germline-derived CDR1 and CDR2 are SGHVS and FNYEAQ. The CDR3 loop spans 15 amino acids. The CDR3 nucleotides are TGTGCCAGCAGCTCCGGGGTGAGAGGAAGCACTGAAGCTTTCTTT. Its translation: CASSSGVRGSTEAFF.

The chain uses TRBV18 and TRBJ1-6; D may be TRBD1 (6 bases). In germline, CDR1 is KGHSH, CDR2 LQKENI. Between the trimmed V and J ends, which lost 2 bases and 8 bases, there was a span of 13 bases. The CDR3 runs to 15 residues. The CDR3 nucleotides read TGTGCCAGCTCACCAAAATCAGAGGGGGATTCACCCCTCCACTTT. Amino acid sequence: CASSPKSEGDSPLHF.

The chain combines TRBV7-8 with TRBJ2-3; 7 nucleotides line up with TRBD1. J gave up 5 bases and V 5 bases, and 10 bases lay outside the gene matches. The length of the CDR3 is 15 residues. Germline V gene data show CDR1 as SGHVS and CDR2 as FQNEAQ. Here the CDR3 reads CASSIRQGVGDTQYF. In DNA form, the CDR3 reads TGTGCCAGCAGCATTAGACAGGGTGTAGGAGATACGCAGTATTTT.

V usage is TRBV19 and J usage is TRBJ2-2, with TRBD1 matching over 9 bases. V trimming: 7 bases; J trimming: 6 bases; junction bases outside the gene matches: 6. From germline, CDR1 is LNHDA and CDR2 SQIVND (reference sequence). The CDR3 has 14 residues. The CDR3 here is CASTVQGAPGELFF. In DNA, the CDR3 is TGTGCCAGTACGGTACAGGGGGCGCCCGGGGAGCTGTTTTTT. The full variable domain, with the rest looked up from reference TRBV19 and TRBJ2-2, is DGGITQSPKYLFRKEGQNVTLSCEQNLNHDAMYWYRQDPGQGLRLIYYSQIVNDFQKGDIAEGYSVSREKKESFPLTVTSAQKNPTAFYLCASTVQGAPGELFFGEGSRLTVL.

The CDR3 DNA sequence: TGTGCCAGCAGCGTGGCCCCGTCCATAAACACTGAAGCTTTCTTT. It specifies CASSVAPSINTEAFF. This chain links TRBV9 with TRBJ1-1; D not resolved. Deletions cut 2 bases from V and 2 bases from J, with 13 bases between. CDR3 length equals 15 residues. The germline gives CDR1 SGDLS, CDR2 YYNGEE.

The chain carries TRBV15 and TRBJ1-4, with 9 bases aligning to TRBD1. The CDR3 covers 16 residues. The germline gives CDR1 LNHNV, CDR2 YYDKDF (reference sequence). The V gene end was trimmed by 5 bases and the J gene end by 5 bases; junction bases not matched to a gene: 9. CDR3 loop: CATSPRTGADNEKLFF. As DNA, the CDR3 is TGTGCCACCAGCCCACGGACAGGGGCCGACAATGAAAAACTGTTTTTT.

The chain has TRBV7-2 and TRBJ1-6, with TRBD1 matching 10 bases. The CDR3 spans 15 residues. Germline V gene sequence: CDR1 SGHTA, CDR2 FQGNSA. V lost 4 bases, J lost 6 bases, and 3 bases stayed unmatched. The CDR3 reads CASSSWDRGNSPLHF. The CDR3 DNA follows: TGTGCCAGCAGCTCCTGGGACAGGGGTAATTCACCCCTCCACTTT.

V and J are TRBV4-3 and TRBJ1-2, with 9 bases fitting TRBD1. Trimming removed 2 bases from V and 4 bases from J; junction bases left unmatched: 5. The CDR3 loop spans 15 amino acids. Per germline, CDR1 LGHNA and CDR2 YSLEER. The CDR3 reads CASSQTGGASYGYTF. The CDR3 nucleotides are TGCGCCAGCAGCCAAACAGGGGGCGCCTCCTATGGCTACACCTTC.

This chain joins TRBV7-2 and TRBJ2-5, with a weak D call TRBD2 (5 bases). Trimming took 5 bases from V and 5 from J, leaving 15 bases between them. Germline CDR1 SGHTA, CDR2 FQGNSA. The CDR3 runs to 14 residues. CDR3 region: CASSNPVPGETQYF. CDR3 coding DNA: TGTGCCAGCAGCAACCCAGTCCCGGGGGAGACCCAGTACTTC.

The chain employs TRBV6-5 and TRBJ2-4, with D hard to call. The CDR3 consists of 13 residues. Germline CDR1 is MNHEY and CDR2 is SVGAGI. Trimming shortened V by 7 bases and J by 0 bases, and 7 bases separated the two germline ends. CDR3 coding DNA: TGTGCCAGCACCGGTTTAGCCAAAAACATTCAGTACTTC. Translation: CASTGLAKNIQYF.

The V gene is TRBV7-9, the J gene TRBJ2-5; a weak D match, TRBD1 (5 bases). V was shortened by 1 base and J by 5 bases, with 11 bases between the two germline ends. The V gene's germline CDR1 is SEHNR and CDR2 FQNEAQ (reference sequence). CDR3 length equals 14 residues. DNA for the CDR3: TGTGCCAGCAGCTTAGTTGTGGGGCGGGAGACCCAGTACTTC. The encoded protein is CASSLVVGRETQYF.

V gene TRBV27 combines with J gene TRBJ1-4, with D maybe TRBD1 (6 bases). This CDR3 comprises 13 residues. Germline V CDR1 and CDR2: MNHEY, SMNVEV (reference sequence). V lost 4 bases to trimming and J lost 7 bases, with 10 bases between them. CDR3 in DNA: TGTGCCAGCAGTTCACGCAGGGGTGAAAAACTGTTTTTT. It yields the protein CASSSRRGEKLFF.

The rearrangement uses TRBV3-1 (or the pseudogene TRBV3-2) and TRBJ1-3, with D perhaps matching TRBD1 (5 bases). The germline gives CDR1 LGHDT, CDR2 YNNKEL (reference sequence). V was trimmed by 0 bases and J by 7 bases, leaving 13 bases between them. This CDR3 has 15 residues. In DNA, the CDR3 is TGTGCCAGCAGCCAAGATGGCAGGGCGCCTAACACCATATATTTT. Its protein is CASSQDGRAPNTIYF.

The count of this clone is one. The rearrangement uses TRBV19 and TRBJ1-5; 9 bases line up with TRBD1. V trimming: 4 bases; J trimming: 2 bases; junction bases outside the gene matches: 6. The CDR3 is made up of 16 amino acids. CDR1 is LNHDA and CDR2 is SQIVND in the germline V gene (reference sequence). CDR3 bases: TGTGCCAGTAGTACACAGGGGGCCGGGGGCAATCAGCCCCAGCATTTT. This encodes CASSTQGAGGNQPQHF.

The chain employs TRBV19 and TRBJ1-5, with 10 bases that match TRBD1. CDR3 length equals 14 residues. V lost 10 bases and J lost 3; bases outside the gene matches: 6. The germline gives CDR1 LNHDA, CDR2 SQIVND (reference sequence). CDR3 sequence (DNA): TGTGCCACCTCCGGGACAGGGGCCAATCAGCCCCAGCATTTT. The encoded protein is CATSGTGANQPQHF. Drawing the rest from reference TRBV19 and TRBJ1-5, the complete variable domain is DGGITQSPKYLFRKEGQNVTLSCEQNLNHDAMYWYRQDPGQGLRLIYYSQIVNDFQKGDIAEGYSVSREKKESFPLTVTSAQKNPTAFYLCATSGTGANQPQHFGDGTRLSIL.